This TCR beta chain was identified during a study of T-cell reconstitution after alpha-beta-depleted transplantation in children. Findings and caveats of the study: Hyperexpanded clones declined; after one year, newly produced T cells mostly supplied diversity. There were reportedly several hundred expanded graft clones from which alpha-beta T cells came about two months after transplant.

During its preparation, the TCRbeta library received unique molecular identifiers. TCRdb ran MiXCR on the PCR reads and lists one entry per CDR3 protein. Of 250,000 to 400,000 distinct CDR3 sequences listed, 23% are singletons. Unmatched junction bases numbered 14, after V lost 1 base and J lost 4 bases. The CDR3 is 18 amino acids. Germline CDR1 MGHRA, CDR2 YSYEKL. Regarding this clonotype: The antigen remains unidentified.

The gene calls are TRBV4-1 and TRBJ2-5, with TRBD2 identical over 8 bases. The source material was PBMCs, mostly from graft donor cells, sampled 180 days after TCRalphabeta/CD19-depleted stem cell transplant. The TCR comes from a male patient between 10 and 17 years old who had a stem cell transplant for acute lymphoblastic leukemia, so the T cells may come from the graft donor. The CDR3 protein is CASSQAPGWREERETQYF. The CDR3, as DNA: TGCGCCAGCAGCCAAGCCCCCGGTTGGCGGGAGGAGAGAGAGACCCAGTACTTC.